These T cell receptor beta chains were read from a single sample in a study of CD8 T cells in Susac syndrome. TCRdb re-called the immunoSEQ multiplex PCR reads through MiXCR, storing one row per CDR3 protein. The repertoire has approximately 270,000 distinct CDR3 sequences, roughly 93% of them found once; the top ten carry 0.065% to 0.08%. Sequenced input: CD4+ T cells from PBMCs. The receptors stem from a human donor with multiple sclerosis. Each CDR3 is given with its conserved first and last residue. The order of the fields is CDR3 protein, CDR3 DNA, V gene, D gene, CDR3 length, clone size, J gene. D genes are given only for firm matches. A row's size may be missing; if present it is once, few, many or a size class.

CDR3: CASSSRLAGGIQETQYF; DNA: TGTGCCAGCAGCTCCCGACTAGCGGGGGGGATCCAAGAGACCCAGTACTTC; V: TRBV3-1; D: TRBD2; length: 17; size: -; J: TRBJ2-5
CDR3: CASTETGTTGTDTQYF; DNA: TGTGCCAGCACCGAAACTGGGACTACGGGCACAGATACGCAGTATTTT; V: TRBV12-3/TRBV12-4; D: TRBD2; length: 16; size: once; J: TRBJ2-3
CDR3: CASSPGRGAQYF; DNA: TGTGCCAGCAGCCCCGGGAGGGGGGCCCAGTACTTC; V: TRBV7-6; D: TRBD2; length: 12; size: -; J: TRBJ2-5
CDR3: CASSLDHRRTDTQYF; DNA: TGCGCCAGCAGCTTGGATCATCGAAGGACAGATACGCAGTATTTT; V: TRBV5-1; D: -; length: 15; size: -; J: TRBJ2-3
CDR3: CASSLPGGDTEAFF; DNA: TGTGCCAGTAGTCTCCCCGGGGGAGACACTGAAGCTTTCTTT; V: TRBV19; D: -; length: 14; size: -; J: TRBJ1-1
CDR3: CSARVPHDWSGYTF; DNA: TGCAGTGCTAGAGTTCCTCACGATTGGAGTGGCTACACCTTC; V: TRBV20-1; D: -; length: 14; size: -; J: TRBJ1-2
CDR3: CAWSRLWVGQTPLNTEAFF; DNA: TGTGCCTGGAGTAGGTTGTGGGTAGGACAGACCCCTTTGAACACTGAAGCTTTCTTT; V: TRBV30; D: -; length: 19; size: -; J: TRBJ1-1
CDR3: CASSTGGYTDTQYF; DNA: TGCGCCAGCAGCACCGGGGGTTACACAGATACGCAGTATTTT; V: TRBV5-1; D: -; length: 14; size: -; J: TRBJ2-3
CDR3: CASRLLVARTGINQPQHF; DNA: TGTGCCAGTAGACTCTTAGTTGCCCGGACAGGGATAAATCAGCCCCAGCATTTT; V: TRBV19; D: TRBD1; length: 18; size: -; J: TRBJ1-5
CDR3: CSARDGGRTRTEAFF; DNA: TGCAGTGCTAGAGATGGGGGGAGGACGAGAACTGAAGCTTTCTTT; V: TRBV20-1; D: -; length: 15; size: -; J: TRBJ1-1
CDR3: CSVLWGNTGELFF; DNA: TGCAGCGTCCTGTGGGGTAACACCGGGGAGCTGTTTTTT; V: TRBV29-1; D: -; length: 13; size: -; J: TRBJ2-2
CDR3: CSARDPGGRTEAFF; DNA: TGCAGTGCTAGGGATCCAGGGGGCCGCACTGAAGCTTTCTTT; V: TRBV20-1; D: TRBD1; length: 14; size: -; J: TRBJ1-1
CDR3: CASSAGGTVAEAFF; DNA: TGTGCCAGCAGCGCGGGGGGGACCGTGGCTGAAGCTTTCTTT; V: TRBV9; D: -; length: 14; size: -; J: TRBJ1-1
CDR3: CSVRGQGEQFF; DNA: TGCAGCGTTAGGGGGCAGGGTGAGCAGTTCTTC; V: TRBV29-1; D: TRBD1; length: 11; size: once; J: TRBJ2-1